The next 16 T cell receptor beta chains were all read from a single sample in a study of T-cell reconstitution after alpha-beta-depleted transplantation in children. TCRbeta library preparation incorporated unique molecular identifiers. TCRdb recomputed calls from the PCR reads with MiXCR, one row per CDR3 protein. The table has about 170,000 distinct CDR3 sequences, more than 9.5% seen once. Sequenced material: PBMCs, taken before TCRalphabeta/CD19-depleted stem cell transplant. The origin of the receptors is a boy aged 2-9 years with acute myeloid leukemia, due to receive a stem cell transplant.

This clonotype was counted at least ten times. The chain joins TRBV5-1 to TRBJ2-7; D not resolved. V was pared by 4 bases and J by 3 bases, with 17 bases between. CDR3 length: 15 amino acids. Germline lookup yields CDR1 SGHRS and CDR2 YFSETQ. In DNA, the CDR3 is TGCGCCAGCAGCGAAGCAAACTCCGGTGGCTACGAGCAGTACTTC. This translates into CASSEANSGGYEQYF.

This sequence joins TRBV6-1 and TRBJ1-4; the D gene is possibly TRBD1 (5 bases). V lost 10 bases to trimming and J lost 6 bases, with 21 bases between them. Germline V lookup: CDR1 MNHNS, CDR2 SASEGT. The CDR3 has 15 amino acids. In DNA, the CDR3 is TGTGCCACCGCGACCTCCGGGACTCCTTATGAAAAACTGTTTTTT. Translation: CATATSGTPYEKLFF.

This clonotype was recorded at least ten times. The V and J genes are TRBV9 and TRBJ2-7; 8 bases match TRBD1. The CDR3 consists of 14 residues. Germline V gives CDR1 SGDLS, CDR2 YYNGEE. The J segment lost 2 bases and the V segment lost 2 bases, leaving 3 bases of the junction unmatched. The CDR3 DNA is TGTGCCAGCAGCGTTGGGACAGGAGCCTACGAGCAGTACTTC. Translated, it gives CASSVGTGAYEQYF.

This clonotype was seen repeatedly, ten times or more. The V and J genes are TRBV11-3 and TRBJ1-1; possible D gene TRBD1, 5 bases. Per the germline V gene, CDR1 is SGHNT and CDR2 is YENEEA. V lost 4 bases to trimming and J lost 3 bases, with 18 bases between them. There are 16 residues in the CDR3. Here the CDR3 reads CASSSGYRGVYTEAFF. CDR3 nucleotide sequence: TGTGCCAGCAGCTCCGGGTACCGAGGGGTCTACACTGAAGCTTTCTTT.

This clonotype has ten or more counts. V gene TRBV5-1 combines with J gene TRBJ2-5; 15 bases line up with TRBD2. CDR3 length: 17 amino acids. Germline V gene lookup returns CDR1 SGHRS and CDR2 YFSETQ. The J segment lost 2 bases and the V segment lost 2 bases, leaving 4 bases of the junction unmatched. CDR3 in DNA: TGCGCCAGCAGCTTCGGACTAGCGGGGGGGCAACAAGAGACCCAGTACTTC. This codes for CASSFGLAGGQQETQYF.

This clonotype was observed a few times. The chain uses TRBV21-1 and TRBJ2-7; the table's D call, TRBD1, has no DNA check behind it. TRBV21-1 is recorded as a pseudogene. The CDR3 is 15 residues long. In nucleotides, the CDR3 is TGTGCCAGCAGCAACCAACAGGCCGTCTCCTACGAGCAGTACTTC. It specifies CASSNQQAVSYEQYF.

Turning to this clonotype: With a much larger clone just one base away, this may be a read error. The genes are TRBV7-9 and TRBJ2-1; perhaps TRBD2 as D (6 bases). The V end lost 8 bases, the J end lost 4 bases, and 15 bases lay between the germline ends. Germline CDR1 and CDR2: SEHNR and FQNEAQ (reference sequence). This CDR3 spans 14 amino acids. The CDR3 nucleotides read TGTGCCAGCCACTCGGGGGATTTATACAATGAGCAGTTCTTC. Amino acids: CASHSGDLYNEQFF. Supplemented by reference TRBV7-9 and TRBJ2-1, the full variable domain reads DTGVSQNPRHKITKRGQNVTFRCDPISEHNRLYWYRQTLGQGPEFLTYFQNEAQLEKSRLLSDRFSAERPKGSFSTLEIQRTEQGDSAMYLCASHSGDLYNEQFFGPGTRLTVL.

This clonotype was detected ten times or more. The chain recombines TRBV7-2 with TRBJ2-7; D uncertain. This CDR3 has 13 residues. The V end lost 4 bases, the J end lost 0 bases, and 7 bases lay between the germline ends. CDR1 is SGHTA and CDR2 is FQGNSA in the germline V gene. The CDR3 nucleotides read TGTGCCAGCAGCTCACCGAGCTCCTACGAGCAGTACTTC. Its translation: CASSSPSSYEQYF.

This clonotype was picked up many times. The chain has TRBV27 and TRBJ1-3, with D perhaps matching TRBD1 (5 bases). Germline V gene sequence: CDR1 MNHEY, CDR2 SMNVEV (reference sequence). The CDR3 covers 14 residues. The V end was cut by 2 bases, the J end by 7 bases, with 12 bases between. The CDR3 DNA reads TGTGCCAGCAGTTTAAGGGGCTCGAGCAACACCATATATTTT. It specifies CASSLRGSSNTIYF.

This clonotype was seen a handful of times. The chain employs TRBV2 and TRBJ1-5; D uncertain. The V and J ends lost 4 bases and 0 bases respectively, with 7 bases between them. Germline CDR1 SNHLY, CDR2 FYNNEI. This CDR3 region has 14 residues. CDR3 coding DNA: TGTGCCAGCAGTGCGACGGTTAGCAATCAGCCCCAGCATTTT. Translating gives CASSATVSNQPQHF.

This clonotype was counted ten times or more. This chain links TRBV5-4 with TRBJ1-1, with 10 bases matching TRBD1. The V gene end was trimmed by 6 bases and the J gene end by 3 bases; junction bases not matched to a gene: 8. This CDR3 is built from 15 residues. From germline, CDR1 is SGHNT and CDR2 YYREEE (reference sequence). CDR3 protein: CASTDGQGEYTEAFF. As DNA, the CDR3 is TGTGCCAGCACCGACGGACAGGGGGAATACACTGAAGCTTTCTTT.

The rearrangement joins TRBV5-4 to TRBJ2-1, with D tentatively TRBD1 (5 bases). V was clipped by 0 bases and J by 4 bases, with 8 bases between them. This CDR3 has 14 residues. Germline V gives CDR1 SGHNT, CDR2 YYREEE (reference sequence). The CDR3 DNA follows: TGTGCCAGCAGCTTGGCGACAGAATACAATGAGCAGTTCTTC. Protein sequence: CASSLATEYNEQFF.

In its sample, this clonotype was seen many times. J is TRBJ1-1 and V is TRBV6-2 or TRBV6-3; D might be TRBD1 (5 bases). V lost 0 bases and J lost 7, with 6 bases in between. The CDR3 sequence is 12 residues long. Looked up from germline, CDR1 is MNHEY and CDR2 is SVGEGT. In DNA form, the CDR3 reads TGTGCCAGCAGTTACTCCGGGGGTGAAGCTTTCTTT. Protein sequence: CASSYSGGEAFF.

Many counts were recorded for this clonotype. The V call is TRBV4-1, the J call TRBJ1-1; D is undetermined. There are 15 residues in the CDR3. V gave up 0 bases and J gave up 0 bases, with 8 bases separating them. The germline V gene has CDR1 MGHRA and CDR2 YSYEKL. CDR3 coding DNA: TGCGCCAGCAGCCAAGAACGGCTAATGAACACTGAAGCTTTCTTT. Protein product: CASSQERLMNTEAFF.

The CDR3 DNA reads TGTGCCAGCTCACCTCGACAGACGCCCTACGAGCAGTACGTC. Its protein product is CASSPRQTPYEQYV. This chain uses TRBV18 with TRBJ2-7; TRBD1 might be the D (5 bases). Germline V CDR1 and CDR2: KGHSH, LQKENI. The CDR3 contains 14 residues. V gave up 3 bases and J gave up 2 bases, with 11 bases separating them.

This clonotype was picked up many times. The chain has TRBV28 and TRBJ2-1; 8 nucleotides agree with TRBD2. Germline loops: CDR1 MDHEN, CDR2 SYDVKM. With 8 bases clipped from V and 5 bases from J, the junction kept 11 bases outside the gene matches. The CDR3 totals 15 residues. CDR3: CASRRRGGVNNEQFF. In DNA form, the CDR3 reads TGTGCCAGCCGGCGTCGGGGGGGGGTTAACAATGAGCAGTTCTTC.